One sample yielded the 30 T cell receptor beta chains listed below, sequenced in a study of vaccination effects on CD4 cells after COVID-19. Only in-frame clones appear in the TCRdb table, and some are missing; sequencing was by immunoSEQ multiplex PCR. The repertoire holds about 39,000 clones, with 82% as singletons. No antigen has been assigned to these receptors. Cells that had been cultured for less than eleven days were the source of isolated CD4+ T cells. The input for sequencing was CD4+ T cells from PBMCs cultured without peptide, taken before COVID-19 vaccination. The origin of the receptors is a human donor who received a COVID-19 vaccine.

The chain joins TRBV7-2 to TRBJ2-5; weak D call: TRBD2 (6 bases). Per the germline V gene, CDR1 is SGHTA and CDR2 is FQGNSA. V lost 5 bases to trimming and J lost 3 bases, with 13 bases between them. The CDR3 is 14 amino acids. The CDR3 sequence: CASSPPSVKETQYF. DNA of the CDR3: TGTGCCAGCAGCCCGCCTAGCGTGAAAGAGACCCAGTACTTC.

The chain links TRBV7-2 to TRBJ1-3; TRBD1 aligns across 9 bases. CDR3 size: 15 residues. V lost 5 bases to trimming and J lost 4 bases; unmatched junction nucleotides: 6. In germline, CDR1 is SGHTA, CDR2 FQGNSA. CDR3 DNA sequence: TGTGCCAGCAGCATGACAGGGGGAGGGGGAAACACCATATATTTT. It is translated as CASSMTGGGGNTIYF.

The rearrangement links TRBV5-1 to TRBJ2-2; TRBD2 matches 9 bases. Unmatched junction bases numbered 8, after V lost 5 bases and J lost 6 bases. In germline, CDR1 is SGHRS, CDR2 YFSETQ. The CDR3 extends over 15 amino acids. CDR3 sequence (DNA): TGCGCCAGCAGAGGGATAGCGGGGGTGGCCGGGGAGCTGTTTTTT. Amino acids: CASRGIAGVAGELFF.

The rearrangement uses TRBV11-1 and TRBJ2-3; 7 bases are shared with TRBD2. Germline loops: CDR1 SGHAT, CDR2 FQDESV (reference sequence). V lost 5 bases and J lost 2; bases outside the gene matches: 7. The CDR3 spans 15 residues. CDR3 sequence: CASSQIAGFTDTQYF. The CDR3 nucleotides read TGTGCCAGCAGCCAAATAGCGGGTTTCACAGATACGCAGTATTTT.

The chain is built from TRBV28 and TRBJ2-7, with 7 bases lining up with TRBD1. Trimming at V came to 4 bases and at J to 3 bases, leaving 15 bases not matched to a gene. Germline values: CDR1 MDHEN, CDR2 SYDVKM. CDR3 size: 17 residues. The CDR3 sequence: CASSSMGAETGIYEQYV. CDR3 nucleotide sequence: TGTGCCAGCAGTTCAATGGGGGCCGAGACAGGGATCTACGAGCAGTACGTC.

This chain uses TRBV7-9 with TRBJ2-5; D remains ambiguous. CDR1 and CDR2 from the germline V gene are SEHNR and FQNEAQ (reference sequence). The CDR3 spans 12 residues. V gave up 6 bases and J gave up 7 bases, with 12 bases separating them. The CDR3, as DNA: TGTGCCAGCAGTTCGGCCGAGCGGACCCAGTACTTC. Amino acid sequence: CASSSAERTQYF. Full variable domain (outside the CDR3, taken from reference TRBV7-9 and TRBJ2-5): DTGVSQNPRHKITKRGQNVTFRCDPISEHNRLYWYRQTLGQGPEFLTYFQNEAQLEKSRLLSDRFSAERPKGSFSTLEIQRTEQGDSAMYLCASSSAERTQYFGPGTRLLVL.

This chain links TRBV7-2 with TRBJ2-1; 9 bases line up with TRBD2. Trimming at V came to 1 base and at J to 9 bases, leaving 10 bases not matched to a gene. Germline V gene lookup returns CDR1 SGHTA and CDR2 FQGNSA. This CDR3 has 16 residues. CDR3 nucleotide sequence: TGTGCCAGCAGCTTAGGAACGCGGGGGGGCACGGGTGAGCAGTTCTTC. Residues: CASSLGTRGGTGEQFF. Based on the CDR3 plus reference TRBV7-2 and TRBJ2-1, the full variable domain is GAGVSQSPSNKVTEKGKDVELRCDPISGHTALYWYRQSLGQGLEFLIYFQGNSAPDKSGLPSDRFSAERTGGSVSTLTIQRTQQEDSAVYLCASSLGTRGGTGEQFFGPGTRLTVL.

The chain recombines TRBV18 with TRBJ1-1; D possibly corresponds to TRBD1 (6 bases). Germline V lookup: CDR1 KGHSH, CDR2 LQKENI. The CDR3 is 13 amino acids. Trimming took off 4 bases at V and 4 bases at J, with 10 bases between the two ends. The CDR3, as DNA: TGTGCCAGCTCACTCGACAGGCGCACTGAAGCTTTCTTT. This gives the protein CASSLDRRTEAFF.

This clone was found once. This rearrangement joins TRBV10-3 to TRBJ1-1; tentative D call: TRBD1 (5 bases). The CDR3 covers 14 residues. Germline CDR1 ENHRY, CDR2 SYGVKD. The V and J ends lost 2 bases and 4 bases respectively, with 11 bases between them. CDR3: CAISETGQVTEAFF. In DNA, the CDR3 is TGTGCCATCAGTGAGACGGGGCAGGTCACTGAAGCTTTCTTT.

This chain joins TRBV6-2 or TRBV6-3 and TRBJ2-1; 10 positions agree with TRBD2. CDR1 is MNHEY, CDR2 SVGEGT, per germline. The trim removed 5 bases at V and 6 bases at J, leaving 7 bases unmatched. CDR3 length: 15 residues. DNA of the CDR3: TGTGCCAGCAGTCCCGGGACTAGCGTTATCAATGAGCAGTTCTTC. Translation gives CASSPGTSVINEQFF.

This chain joins TRBV6-6 and TRBJ2-2; the D is unclear. The CDR3 extends over 13 amino acids. Between the trimmed V and J ends, which lost 4 bases and 4 bases, there was a span of 7 bases. The germline CDR1 and CDR2 sequences are MNHNY and SVGAGI (reference sequence). The CDR3 reads CASSLPGTGELFF. The CDR3 nucleotides read TGTGCCAGCAGTTTACCGGGCACCGGGGAGCTGTTTTTT.

This clone was recorded once. The chain uses TRBV6-6 and TRBJ2-5, with D possibly being TRBD2 (7 bases). V was cut by 9 bases and J by 5 bases, with 13 bases left in between. Looked up from germline, CDR1 is MNHNY and CDR2 is SVGAGI (reference sequence). The CDR3 has 12 amino acids. Written as DNA, the CDR3 is TGTGCCAGTGAGGGGGGGATGGAGACCCAGTACTTC. Residues: CASEGGMETQYF.

The chain joins TRBV11-2 to TRBJ2-7, with a possible D match to TRBD2 (5 bases). The CDR3 totals 14 residues. Germline CDR1 is SGHAT and CDR2 is FQNNGV. V dropped 4 bases and J dropped 0 bases, with 10 bases sitting between them. CDR3 sequence: CASSSTGSSYEQYV. CDR3 coding DNA: TGTGCCAGCAGCTCGACGGGGAGCTCCTACGAGCAGTACGTC.

This clone was seen a single time. This chain uses TRBV5-5 with TRBJ2-7; D is tentatively TRBD1 or TRBD2 (5 bases each). Looked up from germline, CDR1 is SGHKS and CDR2 is YYEKEE (reference sequence). The CDR3 runs to 13 residues. The ends were cut back, 0 bases at V and 3 bases at J, with 7 bases in the middle. The CDR3 reads CASSLVGVYEQYV. The CDR3 DNA reads as TGTGCCAGCAGCTTGGTGGGGGTCTACGAGCAGTACGTC.

The V gene is TRBV6-5, the J gene TRBJ2-2; D is uncertain. The CDR3 runs 12 residues. Germline lookup yields CDR1 MNHEY and CDR2 SVGAGI. V lost 5 bases and J lost 5, with 6 bases in between. This CDR3 reads CASSKITGELFF. CDR3 in DNA: TGTGCCAGCAGTAAAATTACCGGGGAGCTGTTTTTT.

The rearrangement joins TRBV7-9 to TRBJ2-3, with D maybe TRBD1 (6 bases). The CDR3 has 12 residues. The germline CDR1 and CDR2 sequences are SEHNR and FQNEAQ (reference sequence). The V end was cut by 3 bases, the J end by 5 bases, with 6 bases between. Here the CDR3 DNA reads TGTGCCAGCAGCTTCAGGGGAGATACGCAGTATTTT. Amino acids: CASSFRGDTQYF.

This chain connects TRBV9 to TRBJ1-3; 9 bases fit TRBD1. J lost 0 bases, V lost 3 bases, and 7 bases had no gene match. The germline V gene encodes CDR1 SGDLS and CDR2 YYNGEE. The CDR3 has 17 residues. CDR3 amino acids: CASSARQGGNSGNTIYF. The CDR3 nucleotides read TGTGCCAGCAGCGCTAGACAGGGGGGAAACTCTGGAAACACCATATATTTT.

V usage is TRBV5-1 and J usage is TRBJ1-1, with unresolved D. CDR1 SGHRS and CDR2 YFSETQ come from the germline V gene. The CDR3 contains 16 residues. V was shortened by 0 bases and J by 1 base, with 13 bases between the two germline ends. The CDR3: CASSLGPLLRNTEAFF. The CDR3 DNA reads as TGCGCCAGCAGCTTGGGCCCCCTGTTGAGGAACACTGAAGCTTTCTTT.

The chain links TRBV6-5 to TRBJ2-7; TRBD1 might be the D (6 bases). The CDR3 has 12 residues. V was trimmed by 7 bases and J by 6 bases, leaving 13 bases between them. The germline CDR1 and CDR2 sequences are MNHEY and SVGAGI. CDR3 region: CASTLTGSEQYV. The CDR3 DNA is TGTGCCAGCACCCTAACAGGGTCCGAGCAGTACGTC.

The gene calls are TRBV10-2 and TRBJ1-2; possibly TRBD1 for D (6 bases). V lost 10 bases, J lost 5 bases, and 17 bases lay in between. CDR1 is WSHSY, CDR2 SAAADI, per germline. CDR3 size: 13 residues. The CDR3 sequence is CATYDTGSYGYTF. CDR3 DNA sequence: TGCGCCACCTACGACACAGGGTCGTATGGCTACACCTTC.

This chain links TRBV5-4 with TRBJ1-1; D is ambiguous. From germline, CDR1 is SGHNT and CDR2 YYREEE (reference sequence). The CDR3 spans 16 residues. Trimming pared 0 bases from V and 4 bases from J, leaving 16 bases between. The CDR3 coding sequence is TGTGCCAGCAGCTTGGTTCTGGGCAGGTTGGTCACTGAAGCTTTCTTT. Its translation: CASSLVLGRLVTEAFF.

The chain couples TRBV5-6 to TRBJ2-5; D may be TRBD1 (5 bases). The CDR3 length is 14 residues. Trimming removed 1 base from V and 5 bases from J, with 12 bases in between. The germline V gene has CDR1 SGHDT and CDR2 YYEEEE. The CDR3 sequence: CASSLLGRAETQYF. CDR3 sequence (DNA): TGTGCCAGCAGCTTGTTGGGCAGGGCTGAGACCCAGTACTTC.

The rearrangement links TRBV19 to TRBJ1-5, with 7 bases matching TRBD1. The junction had 6 bases not matched to a gene; V was cut back by 4 bases and J by 3 bases. Germline V CDR1 and CDR2: LNHDA, SQIVND (reference sequence). The CDR3 runs to 15 residues. The CDR3 protein is CASSRGDRPNQPQHF. The CDR3 DNA is TGTGCCAGTAGTAGGGGGGACAGACCCAATCAGCCCCAGCATTTT.

This CDR3 is CASSIWAADTQYF. Written as DNA, the CDR3 is TGTGCCAGTAGTATATGGGCAGCCGATACGCAGTATTTT. The chain combines TRBV19 with TRBJ2-3, with no clear D. The germline gives CDR1 LNHDA, CDR2 SQIVND (reference sequence). Trimming stripped 2 bases from V and 6 bases from J, with 9 bases between. This CDR3 is built from 13 residues.

As concerns this clone: Other nucleotide sequences in the sample specify the same CDR3. The chain is built from TRBV9 and TRBJ1-4; possible D gene TRBD1, 5 bases. Deletions cut 3 bases from V and 0 bases from J, with 9 bases between. CDR1 is SGDLS, CDR2 YYNGEE, per germline. The CDR3 loop spans 15 amino acids. Here the CDR3 DNA reads TGTGCCAGCAGCGAGGGGCCCGCAACTAATGAAAAACTGTTTTTT. Translation gives CASSEGPATNEKLFF. Full variable domain (rest looked up from reference TRBV9 and TRBJ1-4): DSGVTQTPKHLITATGQRVTLRCSPRSGDLSVYWYQQSLDQGLQFLIQYYNGEERAKGNILERFSAQQFPDLHSELNLSSLELGDSALYFCASSEGPATNEKLFFGSGTQLSVL.

This clone was picked up one time. V and J are TRBV4-2 and TRBJ1-6; D possibly corresponds to TRBD1 (6 bases). The germline CDR1 and CDR2 sequences are LGHNA and YNFKEQ. V was clipped by 6 bases and J by 0 bases, with 15 bases between them. This CDR3 contains 17 residues. The CDR3 nucleotides read TGTGCCAGCAGACGCCTCGACAGGAGCTCCTATAATTCACCCCTCCACTTT. It encodes CASRRLDRSSYNSPLHF.

The table lists this clone with a count of one. The rearrangement uses TRBV5-5 and TRBJ1-5; 10 positions match TRBD1. Per the germline V gene, CDR1 is SGHKS and CDR2 is YYEKEE (reference sequence). J gave up 0 bases and V 5 bases, and 8 bases lay outside the gene matches. The CDR3 has 17 amino acids. The CDR3 DNA follows: TGTGCCAGCAGGGGGGACAGGGGAAAGGATAGCAATCAGCCCCAGCATTTT. Translated, it gives CASRGDRGKDSNQPQHF.

This clone was seen a single time. The chain couples TRBV6-1 to TRBJ1-4; TRBD1 is a possible D gene (5 bases). Germline CDR1 MNHNS, CDR2 SASEGT. V was pared by 2 bases and J by 8 bases, with 15 bases between. The CDR3 length is 15 residues. The CDR3 coding sequence is TGTGCCAGCAGTGAATTGAGGGGAAAAGGAGAAAAACTGTTTTTT. This encodes CASSELRGKGEKLFF.

The chain uses TRBV29-1 and TRBJ1-5, with D perhaps TRBD1 (5 bases). The CDR3 length is 13 residues. Germline lookup yields CDR1 SQVTM and CDR2 ANQGSEA. Trimming pared 7 bases from V and 1 base from J, leaving 11 bases between. CDR3 region: CSASGPSNQPQHF. The CDR3, as DNA: TGCAGCGCTTCGGGGCCCAGCAATCAGCCCCAGCATTTT. Filled out from reference TRBV29-1 and TRBJ1-5, the complete variable domain reads SAVISQKPSRDICQRGTSLTIQCQVDSQVTMMFWYRQQPGQSLTLIATANQGSEATYESGFVIDKFPISRPNLTFSTLTVSNMSPEDSSIYLCSASGPSNQPQHFGDGTRLSIL.

CDR3 nucleotide sequence: TGTGCCAGCAGTGATTACAGGGCGGATACGCAGTATTTT. Its protein product is CASSDYRADTQYF. The chain couples TRBV25-1 to TRBJ2-3; D may be TRBD1 (6 bases). The CDR3 is 13 amino acids. V shed 3 bases and J shed 6 bases, with 10 bases lying between them. Germline V CDR1 and CDR2: MGHDK, SYGVNS.